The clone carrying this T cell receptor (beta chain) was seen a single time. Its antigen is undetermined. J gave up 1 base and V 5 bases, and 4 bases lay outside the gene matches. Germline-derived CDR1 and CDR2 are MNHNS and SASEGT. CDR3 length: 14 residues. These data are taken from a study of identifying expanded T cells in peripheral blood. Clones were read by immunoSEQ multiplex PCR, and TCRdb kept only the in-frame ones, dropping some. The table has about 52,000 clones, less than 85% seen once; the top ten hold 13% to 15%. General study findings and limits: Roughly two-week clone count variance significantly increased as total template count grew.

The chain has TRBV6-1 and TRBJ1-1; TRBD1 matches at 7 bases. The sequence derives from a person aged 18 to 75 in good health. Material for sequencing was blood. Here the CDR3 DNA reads TGTGCCAGCAGTAAAGGGGGCGCGAACACTGAAGCTTTCTTT. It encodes CASSKGGANTEAFF.